Reported below is one TCR beta chain. Its antigen is still unknown. Here immunoSEQ multiplex PCR was the method, and the copy in TCRdb shows in-frame clones only, minus some. This table has some 140,000 clones, approximately 90% appearing once. This specimen comes from a study of T cell responses to AZD1222 COVID-19 vaccine. Study-wide background: Investigators merged groups given second doses at roughly 4 or roughly 12 weeks.

Study findings and constraints: Per reports, nearly half of all spike-specific TCRs target regions that are unmutated in variants.

The CDR3 length is 15 residues. Germline CDR1 and CDR2: SNHLY and FYNNEI. Trimming removed 4 bases from V and 4 bases from J, with 14 bases in between. The receptor was derived from an adult in good health. The chain couples TRBV2 to TRBJ1-5; maybe TRBD1 (5 bases). The material sequenced was peripheral blood, taken on day 0 of AZD1222 vaccination. CDR3 sequence (DNA): TGTGCCAGCAGTGGGGGCCGGAACTCGAATCAGCCCCAGCATTTT. This encodes CASSGGRNSNQPQHF. Full variable domain (remainder filled in from reference TRBV2 and TRBJ1-5): EPEVTQTPSHQVTQMGQEVILRCVPISNHLYFYWYRQILGQKVEFLVSFYNNEISEKSEIFDDQFSVERPDGSNFTLKIRSTKLEDSAMYFCASSGGRNSNQPQHFGDGTRLSIL.